This T cell receptor beta chain was recorded in a study of OX40 agonist ivuxolimab in advanced cancers. At the level of the study: Patients were treated with ivuxolimab, an agonistic anti-OX40 (CD134) antibody. Patient treatment consisted of intravenous ivuxolimab administration every 2 weeks at 0.01 to 10 mg/kg. Study-wide results and caveats: In the expanded peripheral T cells, antigen specificity was never determined. The study observed clonal expansion of CD4+ and CD8+ blood T cells by week 6 at 0.1 to 3.0 mg/kg.

To note about this clone: Its antigen remains unidentified.

In germline, CDR1 is SGHTS, CDR2 YDEGEE. V was clipped by 0 bases and J by 2 bases; unmatched bases: 11. The CDR3 extends over 18 amino acids. Only in-frame clones appear in the TCRdb table, and some are missing; sequencing was by immunoSEQ multiplex PCR. The profile shows approximately 15,000 clones, about 86% of them singletons. The chain recombines TRBV5-8 with TRBJ2-3; 8 bases align to TRBD1. The clonotype was recovered from an adult with an advanced solid tumor such as melanoma, head and neck, liver or kidney cancer. Sequences were derived from CD4+ or CD8+ T cells sorted from blood, sampled in a trial of the OX40 agonist ivuxolimab. CDR3 sequence reads: CASSLGPGTGWTTDTQYF. The CDR3 nucleotides read TGTGCCAGCAGCTTGGGCCCCGGGACAGGCTGGACCACAGATACGCAGTATTTT. The full variable domain, in which reference TRBV5-8 and TRBJ2-3 provide the parts outside the CDR3, is EAGVTQSPTHLIKTRGQQATLRCSPISGHTSVYWYQQALGLGLQFLLWYDEGEERNRGNFPPRFSGRQFPNYSSELNVNALELEDSALYLCASSLGPGTGWTTDTQYFGPGTRLTVL.